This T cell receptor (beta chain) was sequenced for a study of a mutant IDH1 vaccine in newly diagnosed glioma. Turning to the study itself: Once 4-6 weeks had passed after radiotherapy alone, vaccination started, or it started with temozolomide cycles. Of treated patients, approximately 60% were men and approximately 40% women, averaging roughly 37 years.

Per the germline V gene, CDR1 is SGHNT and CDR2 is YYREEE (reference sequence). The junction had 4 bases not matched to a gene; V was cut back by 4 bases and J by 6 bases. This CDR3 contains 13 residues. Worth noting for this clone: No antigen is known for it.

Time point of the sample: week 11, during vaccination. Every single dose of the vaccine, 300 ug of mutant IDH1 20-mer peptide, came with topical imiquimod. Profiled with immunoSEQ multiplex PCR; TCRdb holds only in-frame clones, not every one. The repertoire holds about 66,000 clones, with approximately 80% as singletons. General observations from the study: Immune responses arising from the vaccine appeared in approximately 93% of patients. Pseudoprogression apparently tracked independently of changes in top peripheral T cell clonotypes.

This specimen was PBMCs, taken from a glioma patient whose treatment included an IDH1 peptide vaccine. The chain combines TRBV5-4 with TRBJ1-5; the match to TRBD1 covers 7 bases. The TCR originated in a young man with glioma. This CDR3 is CASSVDRAQPQHF. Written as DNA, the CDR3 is TGTGCCAGCAGCGTAGACAGGGCTCAGCCCCAGCATTTT.